These T cell receptor beta chains were read from a single sample in a study of blood T cell repertoires in COVID-19. The assay was immunoSEQ multiplex PCR, and TCRdb's table has in-frame clones only and misses some. In the table there are 100,000 to 120,000 clones, roughly 76% of which are singletons. The sample comprised peripheral blood. Source of these receptors: a woman in her 70s with acute or convalescent COVID-19. Each CDR3 is given with its conserved first and last residue. A D gene is named only where the DNA matches it firmly. Clone size is not always given. Where it is, it says once, few, many or a class for expanded clones.

V,J,size,D,DNA,CDR3
TRBV11-2,TRBJ2-1,.,.,TGTGCCAGCAGCTTAGGACTTGGGACTTGGGGTGAGCAGTTCTTC,CASSLGLGTWGEQFF
TRBV5-6,TRBJ1-2,once,.,TGTGCCAGCAGCCCCCCAACAGTGGATGGGGGCTACACCTTC,CASSPPTVDGGYTF
TRBV6-5,TRBJ2-7,.,.,TGTGCCAGCAGTTACTCTCACAACTCCTACGAGCAGTACTTC,CASSYSHNSYEQYF
TRBV5-1,TRBJ2-7,.,.,TGCGCCAGCAGCTTGGGACAGACTGCCTACGAGCAGTACTTC,CASSLGQTAYEQYF
TRBV14,TRBJ1-1,.,TRBD1,TGTGCCAGCAGGCAGGGGGTGCGGACTGAAGCTTTCTTT,CASRQGVRTEAFF
TRBV27,TRBJ1-6,.,.,TGTGCCAGCAGTTTCGGCCGGGTGACAGGATATAATTCACCCCTCCACTTT,CASSFGRVTGYNSPLHF
TRBV4-3,TRBJ1-1,.,.,TGCGCCAGCAGCCAAGGACAGGCATCCGACACTGAAGCTTTCTTT,CASSQGQASDTEAFF
TRBV9,TRBJ2-2,.,TRBD2,TGTGCCAGCAGCGTAGCAACTAGCGCCGCGAACACCGGGGAGCTGTTTTTT,CASSVATSAANTGELFF
TRBV4-3,TRBJ1-2,.,TRBD1,TGCGCCAGCAGCCACGACGGACAGGGAACATATGGCTACACCTTC,CASSHDGQGTYGYTF
TRBV28,TRBJ1-5,.,.,TGTGCCAGCAGGCTAGGGGTCCTTAGCAATCAGCCCCAGCATTTT,CASRLGVLSNQPQHF
TRBV27,TRBJ2-1,.,TRBD1,TGTGCCAGCAGCAGAGACAGGGGGTCGTACAATGAGCAGTTCTTC,CASSRDRGSYNEQFF
TRBV5-1,TRBJ1-6,.,.,TGCGCCAGCAGCTTGAGCACAGGCCTAAATTCACCCCTCCACTTT,CASSLSTGLNSPLHF
TRBV13,TRBJ1-2,.,TRBD1,TGTGCCAGCAGCTTAGGCCTTTTGGAGACAGGGGATAGAGCGGCCAACTATGGCTACACCTTC,CASSLGLLETGDRAANYGYTF
TRBV6-5,TRBJ1-5,.,.,TGTGCCAGCACCCCTCGGGAGAATCAGCCCCAGCATTTT,CASTPRENQPQHF
TRBV6-5,TRBJ2-5,.,.,TGTGCCAGCAGAGAGGGCAACCAAGAGACCCAGTACTTC,CASREGNQETQYF
TRBV19,TRBJ2-6,.,TRBD2,TGTGCCAGTAGTACTAGCGGAGTGGGCTCTGGGGCCAACGTCCTGACTTTC,CASSTSGVGSGANVLTF
TRBV7-8,TRBJ2-2,.,.,TGTGCCAGCAGCTTAATCTCCAGGATGGACACCGGGGAGCTGTTTTTT,CASSLISRMDTGELFF
TRBV9,TRBJ1-1,.,TRBD1,TGTGCCAGCAGCGTACAGGGGGCGCCCCCGGTGAACACTGAAGCTTTCTTT,CASSVQGAPPVNTEAFF
TRBV7-2,TRBJ2-7,once,TRBD2,TGTGCCAGCAGCTCAAGCGGGAGCTCCTACGAGCAGTACTTC,CASSSSGSSYEQYF
TRBV5-4,TRBJ1-2,.,TRBD1,TGTGCCAGCAGACAGGGGCCCGTCCATGGCTACACCTTC,CASRQGPVHGYTF
TRBV7-3,TRBJ2-3,.,TRBD2,TGTGCCAGCAGCTCGACTAGCGGGAGTGAAGATACGCAGTATTTT,CASSSTSGSEDTQYF
TRBV5-8,TRBJ2-3,.,TRBD2,TGTGCCAGCAGCTCAGCGGGGAGGTCCGCAGATACGCAGTATTTT,CASSSAGRSADTQYF
TRBV6-5,TRBJ2-7,.,TRBD2,TGTGCCAGCAGTTACGCGGGGGAGGCCTACGAGCAGTACTTC,CASSYAGEAYEQYF
TRBV6-5,TRBJ2-1,.,TRBD2,TGTGCCAGCACCCCGCCTAGCGGGAGTCCTGAGCAGTTCTTC,CASTPPSGSPEQFF
TRBV15,TRBJ2-2,once,.,TGTGCCACCAGCAGAGACACCCTAGCAGGGGACACCGGGGAGCTGTTTTTT,CATSRDTLAGDTGELFF
TRBV19,TRBJ2-2,.,TRBD2,TGTGCCAGTAGTGCAGGGGGTTGGAGACTAGCGGGCACCGGGGAGCTGTTTTTT,CASSAGGWRLAGTGELFF
TRBV5-6,TRBJ1-1,.,.,TGTGCCAGCAGCTTGTTAGCGAACACTGAAGCTTTCTTT,CASSLLANTEAFF
TRBV5-6,TRBJ2-5,.,.,TGTGCCAGCAGCCCCTTCCAAGAGACCCAGTACTTC,CASSPFQETQYF
TRBV5-1,TRBJ2-2,.,TRBD1,TGCGCCAGCAGCTCCCGACAGGGGGGCACCGGGGAGCTGTTTTTT,CASSSRQGGTGELFF
TRBV27,TRBJ2-1,few,TRBD2,TGTGCCAGCAGTTACACTAGCGGGGGGAACGATGAGCAGTTCTTC,CASSYTSGGNDEQFF
TRBV19,TRBJ2-3,once,TRBD2,TGTGCCAGTAGTACCCGGGCTAGCGGGGTTGGAGATACGCAGTATTTT,CASSTRASGVGDTQYF
TRBV10-3,TRBJ1-5,.,.,TGTGCCATCACAGGGGACACCAATCAGCCCCAGCATTTT,CAITGDTNQPQHF
TRBV29-1,TRBJ2-1,.,.,TGCAGCGTTGTCCCTCCTTTAGTGTATGAGCAGTTCTTC,CSVVPPLVYEQFF
TRBV2,TRBJ1-6,.,.,TGTGCCAGCAGGTCGGGGTATAATTCACCCCTCCACTTT,CASRSGYNSPLHF
TRBV15,TRBJ2-5,.,TRBD2,TGTGCCACCAGCAGAGATCTTATCGGGGGGGCGGGACAAGAGACCCAGTACTTC,CATSRDLIGGAGQETQYF
TRBV28,TRBJ1-2,.,.,TGTGCCAGCAGCTCCCACTATGGCTACACCTTC,CASSSHYGYTF